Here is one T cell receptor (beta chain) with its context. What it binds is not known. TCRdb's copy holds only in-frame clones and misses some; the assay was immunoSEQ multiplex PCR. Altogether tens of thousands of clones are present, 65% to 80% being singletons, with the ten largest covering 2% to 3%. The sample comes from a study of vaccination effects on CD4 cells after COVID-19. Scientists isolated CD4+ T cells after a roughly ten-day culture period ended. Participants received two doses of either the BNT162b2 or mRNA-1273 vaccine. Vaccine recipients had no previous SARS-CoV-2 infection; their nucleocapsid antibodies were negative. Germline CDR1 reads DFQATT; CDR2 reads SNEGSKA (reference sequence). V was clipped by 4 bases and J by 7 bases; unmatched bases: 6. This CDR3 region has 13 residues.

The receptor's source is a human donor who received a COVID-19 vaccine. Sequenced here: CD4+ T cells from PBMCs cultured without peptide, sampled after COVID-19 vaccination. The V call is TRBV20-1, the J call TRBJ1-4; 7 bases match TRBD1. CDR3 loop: CSATDRVGEKLFF. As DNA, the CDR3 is TGCAGTGCTACTGACAGGGTTGGTGAAAAACTGTTTTTT.